The subject of this entry is one TCR beta chain. Its antigen has not been determined. Base qualities are not at hand, and no much larger clone is one base apart. Germline trimming amounts to 6 bases on V and 2 bases on J, with 7 as the count of junction bases outside the gene matches. The CDR3 holds 15 amino acids from the cysteine to the phenylalanine. The CDR3 DNA has 45 bases and is translated from base 1. CDR1 is given as SNHLY and CDR2 as FYNNEI, both from the germline V gene. This sample was taken from a study of regulatory T cells in long-lasting Graves disease (dated by TCRdb to 2020 to 2022). For the study in its entirety: Persistent Graves' disease meant more than 5 years of antithyroid drug treatment with TSH receptor autoantibodies that stayed positive. Persistent Graves' disease patients were compared with newly diagnosed Graves' disease patients by peripheral blood TCR sequencing and RNA sequencing. The study took place in China and was registered as a clinical trial. A total of about 35 samples underwent TCR sequencing: about 13 from persistent and about 20 from newly diagnosed Graves' disease patients. On average, persistent Graves' disease patients in the clinical cohort had been on antithyroid drugs for around ten years.

The label giving this sample's time point can be read as: persistent/refractory GD, antithyroid drugs over 5 years with positive TRAb. RNA was extracted from PBMCs in TRIzol for both TCR sequencing and RNA sequencing. Graves' disease was diagnosed according to American Thyroid Association guidelines. The patients came from an endocrinology department in Xi'an, China. Each patient gave 8.5 to 9.5 milliliters of peripheral blood, collected in an EDTA anticoagulant tube. PBMCs were isolated by Ficoll Paque Plus density gradient separation without further T cell sorting. An Agilent 2100 Bioanalyzer and agarose gel were used to check RNA quality, and a NanoDrop 2000 was used to measure RNA concentration. The library came from multiplex PCR. Instrument used: Illumina HiSeq 4000. TCR beta libraries were built with iRepertoire HTBI primers and Arm-PCR amplification of CDR3 regions. Before sequencing, the PCR products underwent gel purification. The paper's data handling went like this. A total of roughly 58 TRBV and some 15 TRBJ segments were identified across samples and were used for gene usage analysis of CDR3 amino acid clonotypes. COPE and FqMerger were used to merge filtered high-quality paired reads into contigs. BLAST was used to align contigs to IMGT TRBV, TRBD and TRBJ reference genes, with CDR3 defined following IMGT. Any clonotype with a frequency above 0.1% was counted as a highly expanded clone. Shannon entropy served as the measure of repertoire diversity, while the Gini coefficient captured V-J evenness. Clonotypes shared by more than one individual were considered public. The public reads were reanalyzed by TCRdb: fastp trimming at Q25, MiXCR alignment, in-frame beta chains only. All rows with the same CDR3 protein become a single entry with the most common DNA and genes. Here the V and J calls rest on TCRdb's processing, not on the authors' analysis. For this sample there are about 310,000 distinct CDR3 sequences; roughly a fifth appear just once. Around three fifths of the sample lies in the top ten.

General findings and caveats noted by the study authors: Peripheral blood alone was examined, since thyroid tissue, which constituted the primary lesion, could not be accessed. Preferential use of TRBV28, TRBJ1-2 and TRBJ2-5 was observed in persistent disease, whereas TRBV20-1 and TRBJ2-1 were favored in newly diagnosed disease. As a limitation, the authors acknowledged that the small sample size may reduce accuracy. Sequencing and analysis were limited to the TCR beta chain. Persistent patients shared more public clonotypes among themselves (2,741) than newly diagnosed patients did (about 970). Compared with newly diagnosed patients, patients with persistent Graves' disease had lower TCR Shannon entropy and fewer highly expanded clones, which suggests clonal expansion.

This receptor was taken from a female donor with Graves disease. Sequencing was performed on peripheral blood mononuclear cells (PBMCs), taken when the disease was refractory, from a patient treated with antithyroid drugs. This sequence uses TRBV2 and TRBJ2-4, with 7 central nucleotides matching TRBD2. The CDR3 reads as follows: CASRAGLVSKNIQYF. The base sequence is TGTGCCAGCAGAGCCGGACTAGTATCCAAAAACATTCAGTACTTC. Full variable domain (CDR3 extended with the reference TRBV2 and TRBJ2-4 proteins): EPEVTQTPSHQVTQMGQEVILRCVPISNHLYFYWYRQILGQKVEFLVSFYNNEISEKSEIFDDQFSVERPDGSNFTLKIRSTKLEDSAMYFCASRAGLVSKNIQYFGAGTRLSVL.